These 17 T cell receptor beta chains were sequenced from one sample in a study of blood T cell repertoires in COVID-19. Measured with immunoSEQ multiplex PCR; TCRdb has only the in-frame clones, and not every one. The sample shows about 150,000 clones, 60% to 85% of them seen only once. The sequenced sample was peripheral blood. The receptors shown here come from a man aged 50-60 years with acute or convalescent COVID-19.

In this sample, this clone turned up once. The V gene is TRBV9, the J gene TRBJ1-5, with D uncertain. The CDR3 totals 15 residues. Germline assignment: CDR1 SGDLS and CDR2 YYNGEE. The V and J ends lost 1 base and 12 bases respectively, with 20 bases between them. CDR3 amino acids: CASSVSSQFGNRQHF. The CDR3 bases are TGTGCCAGCAGCGTAAGTTCACAGTTCGGGAATCGCCAGCATTTT.

V is TRBV5-5 and J is TRBJ1-1, with 10 bases matching TRBD1. The CDR3 covers 15 residues. V gave up 4 bases and J gave up 4 bases; unmatched junction bases: 7. From germline, CDR1 is SGHKS and CDR2 YYEKEE (reference sequence). Written as DNA, the CDR3 is TGTGCCAGCAGCGGGACAGGGGTCGGGGGCACTGAAGCTTTCTTT. As protein: CASSGTGVGGTEAFF. Variable domain in full (rest from reference TRBV5-5 and TRBJ1-1): DAGVTQSPTHLIKTRGQQVTLRCSPISGHKSVSWYQQVLGQGPQFIFQYYEKEERGRGNFPDRFSARQFPNYSSELNVNALLLGDSALYLCASSGTGVGGTEAFFGQGTRLTVV.

The rearrangement uses TRBV19 and TRBJ1-1; D gene uncertain. Trimming left V 7 bases short and J 7 bases short, with 10 bases between. The CDR3 loop spans 11 amino acids. Per germline, CDR1 LNHDA and CDR2 SQIVND (reference sequence). The CDR3 nucleotides read TGTGCCAGTATTGGGGAGAGTGAAGCTTTCTTT. It encodes CASIGESEAFF.

This clone was seen only once. This chain joins TRBV6-5 and TRBJ2-1, with 9 bases that match TRBD1. The CDR3 is made up of 13 amino acids. V dropped 11 bases and J dropped 8; count of bases not matched to a gene: 10. The V gene's germline CDR1 is MNHEY and CDR2 SVGAGI. CDR3 DNA sequence: TGTGCCGGGAGGGGACAGGGTATTTATGAGCAGTTCTTC. It yields the protein CAGRGQGIYEQFF.

With regard to this clone: The same CDR3 arises from other DNA sequences in this sample as well. The V gene is TRBV6-5, the J gene TRBJ1-6; D is unresolved. Trimming took off 5 bases at V and 2 bases at J, with 4 bases between the two ends. CDR1 is MNHEY, CDR2 SVGAGI, per germline. This CDR3 region has 13 residues. CDR3 bases: TGTGCCAGCAGTAGCGCCTATAATTCACCCCTCCACTTT. It translates to CASSSAYNSPLHF.

V gene TRBV7-2 combines with J gene TRBJ2-5; 7 bases fit TRBD1. Trimming removed 4 bases from V and 1 base from J; junction bases left unmatched: 6. Germline CDR1 reads SGHTA; CDR2 reads FQGNSA. The CDR3 loop spans 15 amino acids. In DNA form, the CDR3 reads TGTGCCAGCAGCTCACCACGGGACAGCCAAGAGACCCAGTACTTC. Its protein is CASSSPRDSQETQYF.

This clone was seen many times. The rearrangement links TRBV19 to TRBJ1-2; the D is unclear. V was shortened by 1 base and J by 8 bases, with 20 bases between the two germline ends. Looked up from germline, CDR1 is LNHDA and CDR2 is SQIVND (reference sequence). This CDR3 has 16 amino acids. The CDR3 nucleotides read TGTGCCAGTAGTATAGCTAACCAGGTCCTTCTACTGGGCTACACCTTC. This gives the protein CASSIANQVLLLGYTF.

This chain links TRBV3-1 (or the pseudogene TRBV3-2) with TRBJ1-3, with TRBD1 identical over 8 bases. Losses at the gene ends were 4 bases for V and 5 bases for J; bases not matched to a gene: 4. This CDR3 spans 14 amino acids. Germline V gives CDR1 LGHDT, CDR2 YNNKEL (reference sequence). The CDR3 DNA reads TGTGCCAGCAGCCCAGGGGGCTTTCGAAACACCATATATTTT. Translated: CASSPGGFRNTIYF.

The chain has TRBV29-1 and TRBJ2-7; 11 bases align to TRBD2. Germline V CDR1 and CDR2: SQVTM, ANQGSEA. There are 13 residues in the CDR3. V was pared by 7 bases and J by 7 bases, with 9 bases of the junction left unmatched. The CDR3 loop is CSATVAGGQEQYV. CDR3 DNA sequence: TGCAGCGCCACGGTAGCGGGGGGGCAAGAGCAGTACGTC.

The chain is built from TRBV30 and TRBJ1-2; TRBD1 matches at 7 bases. V dropped 5 bases and J dropped 0; count of bases not matched to a gene: 3. CDR1 and CDR2 (germline): GTSNPN, SVGIG (reference sequence). The CDR3 loop spans 13 amino acids. The CDR3 DNA is TGTGCCTGGGCTGGGACAGCTAACTATGGCTACACCTTC. This sequence encodes CAWAGTANYGYTF.

CDR3 sequence reads: CASSRGRVETQYF. For the CDR3, the DNA is TGTGCCAGTAGTCGGGGGAGAGTCGAGACCCAGTACTTC. The genes are TRBV19 and TRBJ2-5; perhaps TRBD2 as D (6 bases). Germline lookup yields CDR1 LNHDA and CDR2 SQIVND (reference sequence). V was clipped by 5 bases and J by 5 bases, with 12 bases between them. The CDR3 contains 13 residues.

The V gene is TRBV7-8, the J gene TRBJ1-2; D might be TRBD1 (6 bases). Between the trimmed V and J ends, which lost 5 bases and 4 bases, there was a span of 11 bases. CDR3 length: 13 amino acids. The germline gives CDR1 SGHVS, CDR2 FQNEAQ. The CDR3 reads CASSPRQAYGYTF. The CDR3 DNA follows: TGTGCCAGCAGCCCTAGACAGGCCTATGGCTACACCTTC.

The chain recombines TRBV5-1 with TRBJ1-1; 9 nucleotides line up with TRBD1. CDR3 length: 15 amino acids. Germline trimming cut 2 bases from V and 0 bases from J; bases unmatched to any gene: 2. CDR1 is SGHRS and CDR2 is YFSETQ in the germline V gene. CDR3 region: CASSFTGGLNTEAFF. CDR3 in DNA: TGCGCCAGCAGCTTTACAGGGGGCTTGAACACTGAAGCTTTCTTT.

This chain joins TRBV18 and TRBJ1-2; D call uncertain. Germline-derived CDR1 and CDR2 are KGHSH and LQKENI. CDR3 length: 14 residues. V gave up 2 bases and J gave up 2 bases, with 9 bases separating them. The CDR3 loop reads CASSPALANYGYTF. CDR3 bases: TGTGCCAGCTCACCAGCCCTAGCGAACTATGGCTACACCTTC.

V and J are TRBV9 and TRBJ2-1, with D tentatively TRBD1 (6 bases). Germline V CDR1 and CDR2: SGDLS, YYNGEE. The germline V and J ends were trimmed by 3 bases and 4 bases, with 8 bases remaining between them. The CDR3 is made up of 13 amino acids. The CDR3 protein is CASSEGHYNEQFF. In DNA, the CDR3 is TGTGCCAGCAGCGAGGGACATTACAATGAGCAGTTCTTC. The full variable domain, in which reference TRBV9 and TRBJ2-1 provide the parts outside the CDR3, is DSGVTQTPKHLITATGQRVTLRCSPRSGDLSVYWYQQSLDQGLQFLIQYYNGEERAKGNILERFSAQQFPDLHSELNLSSLELGDSALYFCASSEGHYNEQFFGPGTRLTVL.

The chain uses TRBV3-1 (or the pseudogene TRBV3-2) and TRBJ1-1; 8 nucleotides match TRBD1. The CDR3 consists of 12 residues. The J segment lost 10 bases and the V segment lost 5 bases, leaving 6 bases of the junction unmatched. From germline, CDR1 is LGHDT and CDR2 YNNKEL (reference sequence). CDR3 bases: TGTGCCAGCAGCTACCCGGACAGGGTAGCTTTCTTT. Amino acid sequence: CASSYPDRVAFF.

In its sample, this clone was seen once. V usage is TRBV7-2 and J usage is TRBJ1-1; tentatively, D is TRBD1 (6 bases). The CDR3 covers 13 residues. Germline CDR1 is SGHTA and CDR2 is FQGNSA. Trimming took 3 bases from V and 8 from J, leaving 13 bases between them. CDR3 nucleotides: TGTGCCAGCAGCTTGAACAGGGACGGGGAAGCTTTCTTT. Amino acids: CASSLNRDGEAFF.